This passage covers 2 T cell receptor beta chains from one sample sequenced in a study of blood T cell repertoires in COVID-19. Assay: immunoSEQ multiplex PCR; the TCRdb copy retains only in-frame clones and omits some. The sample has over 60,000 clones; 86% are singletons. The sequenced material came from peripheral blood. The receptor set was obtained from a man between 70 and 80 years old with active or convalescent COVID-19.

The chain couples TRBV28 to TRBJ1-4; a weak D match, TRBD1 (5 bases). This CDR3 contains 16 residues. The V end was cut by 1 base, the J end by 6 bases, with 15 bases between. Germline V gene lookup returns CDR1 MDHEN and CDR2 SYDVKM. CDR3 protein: CASSLFGEGDYEKLFF. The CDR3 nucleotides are TGTGCCAGCAGTTTATTCGGAGAAGGGGACTATGAAAAACTGTTTTTT. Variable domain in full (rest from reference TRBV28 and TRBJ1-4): DVKVTQSSRYLVKRTGEKVFLECVQDMDHENMFWYRQDPGLGLRLIYFSYDVKMKEKGDIPEGYSVSREKKERFSLILESASTNQTSMYLCASSLFGEGDYEKLFFGSGTQLSVL.

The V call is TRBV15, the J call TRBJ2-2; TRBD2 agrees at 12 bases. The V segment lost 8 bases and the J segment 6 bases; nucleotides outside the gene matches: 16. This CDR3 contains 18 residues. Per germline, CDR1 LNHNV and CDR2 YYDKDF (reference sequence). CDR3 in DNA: TGTGCCACCGCCGTGGGAGCGCTAGCGGGAGGGCGATCCGGGGAGCTGTTTTTT. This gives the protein CATAVGALAGGRSGELFF.